This TCR beta chain is drawn from a study of early T cells in non-severe SARS-CoV-2 infection. Looking at the study overall: Chains from this unsorted whole-blood bulk RNA could not be paired.

The CDR3 is 14 amino acids. Germline V gene data show CDR1 as MRHNA and CDR2 as SNTAGT. V was cut by 9 bases and J by 6 bases, with 18 bases left in between. Study-level results: The matching step, a VDJdb search, favored anti-spike CD8 responses and missed private and CD4 specificities.

Unique molecular identifiers were affixed to single, distinct cDNA molecules. TCRdb independently ran MiXCR on the 5' RACE reads; one entry per CDR3 protein. The sample has tens of thousands of distinct CDR3 sequences; roughly a tenth are singletons. A few counts support this clonotype. Its target is unknown. This TCR was recovered from an adult who was a healthcare worker with PCR-confirmed SARS-CoV-2 infection or an uninfected control (not recorded which). The chain carries TRBV6-4 and TRBJ2-1, with a tentative D call TRBD1 (6 bases). The specimen was whole blood. CDR3 sequence reads: CASSRTRGLNEQFF. CDR3 coding DNA: TGTGCCAGTTCAAGGACCAGGGGTCTCAATGAGCAGTTCTTC.